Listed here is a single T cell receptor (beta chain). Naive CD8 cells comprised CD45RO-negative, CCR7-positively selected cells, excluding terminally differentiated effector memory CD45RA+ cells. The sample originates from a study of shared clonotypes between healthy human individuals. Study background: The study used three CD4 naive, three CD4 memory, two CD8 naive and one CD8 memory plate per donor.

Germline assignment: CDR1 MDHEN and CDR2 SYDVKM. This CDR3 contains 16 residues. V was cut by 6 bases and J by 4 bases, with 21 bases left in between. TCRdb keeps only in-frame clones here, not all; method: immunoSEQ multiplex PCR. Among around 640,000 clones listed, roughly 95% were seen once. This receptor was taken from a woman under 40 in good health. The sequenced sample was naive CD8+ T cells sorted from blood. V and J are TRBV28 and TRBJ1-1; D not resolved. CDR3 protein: CASSSFAVGVGTEAFF. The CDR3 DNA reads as TGTGCCAGCAGCAGTTTTGCCGTCGGCGTGGGCACTGAAGCTTTCTTT.